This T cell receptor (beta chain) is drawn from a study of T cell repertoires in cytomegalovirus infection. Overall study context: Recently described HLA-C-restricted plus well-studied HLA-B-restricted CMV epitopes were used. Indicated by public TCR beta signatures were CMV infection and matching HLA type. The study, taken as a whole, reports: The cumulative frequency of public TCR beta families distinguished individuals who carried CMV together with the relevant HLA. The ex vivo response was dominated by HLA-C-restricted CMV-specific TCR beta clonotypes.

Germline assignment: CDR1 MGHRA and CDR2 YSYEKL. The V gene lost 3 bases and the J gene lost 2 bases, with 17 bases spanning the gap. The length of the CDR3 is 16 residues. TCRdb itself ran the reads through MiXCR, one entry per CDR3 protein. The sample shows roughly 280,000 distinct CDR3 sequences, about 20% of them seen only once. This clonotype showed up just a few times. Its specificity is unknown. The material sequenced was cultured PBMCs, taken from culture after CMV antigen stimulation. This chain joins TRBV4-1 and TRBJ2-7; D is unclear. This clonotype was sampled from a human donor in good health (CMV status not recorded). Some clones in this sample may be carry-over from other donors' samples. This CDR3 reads CASSHLLSRFAYEQYF. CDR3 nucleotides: TGCGCCAGCAGCCACCTGTTATCCAGGTTCGCCTACGAGCAGTACTTC.